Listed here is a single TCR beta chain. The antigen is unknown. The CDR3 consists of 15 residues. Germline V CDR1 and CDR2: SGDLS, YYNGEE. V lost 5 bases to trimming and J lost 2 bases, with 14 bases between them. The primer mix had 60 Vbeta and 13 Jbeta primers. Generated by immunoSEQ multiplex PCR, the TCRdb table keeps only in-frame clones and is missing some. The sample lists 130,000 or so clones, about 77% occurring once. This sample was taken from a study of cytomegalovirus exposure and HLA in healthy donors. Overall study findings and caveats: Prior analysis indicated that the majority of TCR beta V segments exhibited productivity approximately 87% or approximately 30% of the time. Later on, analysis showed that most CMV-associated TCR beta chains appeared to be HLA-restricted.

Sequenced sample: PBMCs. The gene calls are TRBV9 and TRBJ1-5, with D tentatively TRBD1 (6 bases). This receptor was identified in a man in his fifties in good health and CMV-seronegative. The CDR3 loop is CASSLQGYGNQPQHF. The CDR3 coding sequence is TGTGCCAGCAGTCTTCAGGGGTACGGCAATCAGCCCCAGCATTTT.